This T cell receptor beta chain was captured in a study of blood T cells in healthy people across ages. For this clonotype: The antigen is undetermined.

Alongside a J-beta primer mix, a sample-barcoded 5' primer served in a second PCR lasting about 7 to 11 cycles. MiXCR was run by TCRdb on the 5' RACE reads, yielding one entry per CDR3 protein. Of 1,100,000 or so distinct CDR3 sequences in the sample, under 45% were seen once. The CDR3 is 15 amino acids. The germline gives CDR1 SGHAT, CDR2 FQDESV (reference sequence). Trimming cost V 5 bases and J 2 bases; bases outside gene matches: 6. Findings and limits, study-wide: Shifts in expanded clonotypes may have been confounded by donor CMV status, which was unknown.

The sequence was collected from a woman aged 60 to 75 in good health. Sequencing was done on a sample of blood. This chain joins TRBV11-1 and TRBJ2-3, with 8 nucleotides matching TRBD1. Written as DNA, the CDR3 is TGTGCCAGCAGCAGGGGACAGGACAACACAGATACGCAGTATTTT. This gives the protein CASSRGQDNTDTQYF.